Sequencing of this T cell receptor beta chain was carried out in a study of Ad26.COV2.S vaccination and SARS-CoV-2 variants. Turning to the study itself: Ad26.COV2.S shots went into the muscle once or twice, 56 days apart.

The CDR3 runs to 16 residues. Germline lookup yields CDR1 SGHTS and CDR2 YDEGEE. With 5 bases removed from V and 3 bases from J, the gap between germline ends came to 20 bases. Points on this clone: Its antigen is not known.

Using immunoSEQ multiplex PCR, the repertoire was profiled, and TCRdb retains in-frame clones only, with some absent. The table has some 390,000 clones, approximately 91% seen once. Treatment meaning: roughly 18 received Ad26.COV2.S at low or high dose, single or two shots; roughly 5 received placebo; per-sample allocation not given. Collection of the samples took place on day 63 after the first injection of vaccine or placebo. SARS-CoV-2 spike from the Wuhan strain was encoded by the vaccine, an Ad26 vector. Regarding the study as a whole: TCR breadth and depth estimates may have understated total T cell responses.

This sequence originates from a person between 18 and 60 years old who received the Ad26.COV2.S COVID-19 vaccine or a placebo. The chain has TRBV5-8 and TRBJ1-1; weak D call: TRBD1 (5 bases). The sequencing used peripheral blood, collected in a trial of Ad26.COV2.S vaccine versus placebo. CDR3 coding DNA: TGTGCCAGCAGTGGGGACGTCTGGTTGGGGGACACTGAAGCTTTCTTT. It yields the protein CASSGDVWLGDTEAFF. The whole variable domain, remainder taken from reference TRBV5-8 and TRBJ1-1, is EAGVTQSPTHLIKTRGQQATLRCSPISGHTSVYWYQQALGLGLQFLLWYDEGEERNRGNFPPRFSGRQFPNYSSELNVNALELEDSALYLCASSGDVWLGDTEAFFGQGTRLTVV.